What follows describes a single T cell receptor (beta chain). What it binds is not known. This entry belongs to a study of shared clonotypes between healthy human individuals. Profiled with immunoSEQ multiplex PCR; TCRdb holds only in-frame clones, not every one. The sample consists of approximately 320,000 clones, about 74% of them appearing once. The ends lost 6 bases at V and 6 bases at J; junction bases unmatched: 5. The germline V gene has CDR1 MNHNS and CDR2 SASEGT. The CDR3 extends over 13 amino acids. Regarding the study as a whole: Depth was large, yet rarefaction showed that sorted-subset sequencing was incomplete.

The gene calls are TRBV6-1 and TRBJ1-2, with 9 bases aligning to TRBD1. This receptor was obtained from a man aged 25-45 years in good health. The sample consisted of memory CD4+ T cells sorted from blood. Documented subset: CD45RA-negative fraction. The CDR3 region has the DNA TGTGCCAGCAGGGGGACAGGGAGGAATGGCTACACCTTC. Its protein is CASRGTGRNGYTF.